The T cell receptor beta chain under discussion was sequenced for a study of T cells in Graves' hyperthyroidism and ophthalmopathy. The CDR3 has 17 amino acids. The ends lost 6 bases at V and 7 bases at J; junction bases unmatched: 14. The germline V gene has CDR1 MDHEN and CDR2 SYDVKM. Whole-study results and caveats: In the blood, most expanded thyroid clonotypes above 0.001 appeared as well.

This clonotype was observed a few times. Its antigen is currently unknown. Regions amplified from RNA transcripts were the TCR beta CDR3 regions. TCR CDR3 underwent first-round RT-PCR with the HTBI primer set. From the multiplex PCR reads, TCRdb called clonotypes with MiXCR, one entry per CDR3 protein. The data hold about 260,000 distinct CDR3 sequences, with approximately 16% observed a single time. The source is a woman under 30 with Graves' ophthalmopathy. The sample comprised blood. The chain links TRBV28 to TRBJ1-5; 11 bases line up with TRBD1. This CDR3 is CASRLAGTGGSRQPQHF. CDR3 nucleotide sequence: TGTGCCAGCAGACTCGCCGGGACAGGGGGAAGTCGGCAGCCCCAGCATTTT.